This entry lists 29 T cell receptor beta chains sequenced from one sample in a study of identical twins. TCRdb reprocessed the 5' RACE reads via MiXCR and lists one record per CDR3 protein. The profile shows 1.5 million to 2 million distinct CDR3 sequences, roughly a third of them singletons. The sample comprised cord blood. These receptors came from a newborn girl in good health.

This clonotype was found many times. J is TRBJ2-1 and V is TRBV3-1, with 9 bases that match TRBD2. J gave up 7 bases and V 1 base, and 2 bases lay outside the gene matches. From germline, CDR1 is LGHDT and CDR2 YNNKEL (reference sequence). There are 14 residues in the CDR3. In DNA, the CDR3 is TGTGCCAGCAGCCAAGCTAGCGGGGTTAATGAGCAGTTCTTC. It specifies CASSQASGVNEQFF.

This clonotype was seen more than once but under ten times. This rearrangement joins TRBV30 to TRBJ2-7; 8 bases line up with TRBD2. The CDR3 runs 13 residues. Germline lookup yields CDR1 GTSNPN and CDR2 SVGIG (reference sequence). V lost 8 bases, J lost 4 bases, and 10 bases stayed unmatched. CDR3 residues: CAGTGTRSYEQYF. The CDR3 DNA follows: TGTGCCGGGACTGGGACTAGGAGTTACGAGCAGTACTTC.

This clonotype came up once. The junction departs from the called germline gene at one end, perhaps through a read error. CDR3 region: CAGSEGNEQFF. The DNA for the CDR3 is TGTGCCGGCAGTGAAGGGAATGAGCAGTTCTTC. The chain carries TRBV12-3 or TRBV12-4 and TRBJ2-1; no firm D call. This CDR3 spans 11 amino acids.

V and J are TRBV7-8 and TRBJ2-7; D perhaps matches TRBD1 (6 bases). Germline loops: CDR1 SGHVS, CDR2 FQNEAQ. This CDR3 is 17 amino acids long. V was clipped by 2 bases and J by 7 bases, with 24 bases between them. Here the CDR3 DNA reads TGTGCCAGCAGCTTAAGCCCGGGACACAAGTTTTACAATGAGCAGTACTTC. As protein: CASSLSPGHKFYNEQYF.

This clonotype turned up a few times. This CDR3 is CSASWGQKIPYEQYF. The CDR3 coding sequence is TGCAGTGCTTCTTGGGGACAGAAAATCCCCTACGAGCAGTACTTC. This chain links TRBV20-1 with TRBJ2-7; 7 nucleotides match TRBD1. The V gene's germline CDR1 is DFQATT and CDR2 SNEGSKA (reference sequence). The ends lost 5 bases at V and 2 bases at J; junction bases unmatched: 12. The CDR3 spans 15 residues.

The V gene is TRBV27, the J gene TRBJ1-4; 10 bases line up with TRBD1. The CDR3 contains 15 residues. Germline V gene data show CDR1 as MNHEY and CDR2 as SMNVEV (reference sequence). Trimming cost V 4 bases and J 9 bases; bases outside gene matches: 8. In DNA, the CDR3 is TGTGCCAGCAGTTCCCGCCGGACAGGGGGAAAAAAACTGTTTTTT. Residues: CASSSRRTGGKKLFF.

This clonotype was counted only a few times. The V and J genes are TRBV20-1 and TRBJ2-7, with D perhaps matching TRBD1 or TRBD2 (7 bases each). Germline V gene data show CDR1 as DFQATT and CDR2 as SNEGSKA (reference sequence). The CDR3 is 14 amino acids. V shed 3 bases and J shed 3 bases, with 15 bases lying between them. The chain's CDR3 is CSASWAGGVYEQYF. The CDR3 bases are TGCAGTGCTAGTTGGGCAGGGGGGGTCTACGAGCAGTACTTC.

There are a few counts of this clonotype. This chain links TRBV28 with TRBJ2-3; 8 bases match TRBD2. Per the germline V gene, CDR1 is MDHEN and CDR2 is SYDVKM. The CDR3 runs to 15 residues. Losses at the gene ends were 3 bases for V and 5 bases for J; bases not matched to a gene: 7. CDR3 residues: CASSFEPGLEDTQYF. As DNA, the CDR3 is TGTGCCAGCAGTTTCGAACCGGGACTAGAAGATACGCAGTATTTT.

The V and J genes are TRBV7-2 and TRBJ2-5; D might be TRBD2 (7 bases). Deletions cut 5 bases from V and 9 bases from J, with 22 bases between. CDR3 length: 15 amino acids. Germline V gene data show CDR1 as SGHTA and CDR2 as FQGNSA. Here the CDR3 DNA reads TGTGCCAGCAGCGGTGGGGGCGGGAGATGGGAGGCCCAGTACTTC. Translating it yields CASSGGGGRWEAQYF.

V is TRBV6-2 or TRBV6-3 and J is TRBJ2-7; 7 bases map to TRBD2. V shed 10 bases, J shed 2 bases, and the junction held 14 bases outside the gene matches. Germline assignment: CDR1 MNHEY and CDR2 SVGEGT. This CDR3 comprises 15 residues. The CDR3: CATTRGTASTYEQYF. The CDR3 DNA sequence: TGTGCCACCACGCGGGGGACCGCTAGTACCTACGAGCAGTACTTC.

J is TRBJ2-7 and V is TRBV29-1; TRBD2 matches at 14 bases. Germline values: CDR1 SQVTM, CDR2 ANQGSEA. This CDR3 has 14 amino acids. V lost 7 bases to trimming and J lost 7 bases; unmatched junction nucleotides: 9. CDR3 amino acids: CSARLAGGGNEQYF. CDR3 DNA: TGCAGCGCCCGACTAGCGGGGGGGGGCAATGAGCAGTACTTC.

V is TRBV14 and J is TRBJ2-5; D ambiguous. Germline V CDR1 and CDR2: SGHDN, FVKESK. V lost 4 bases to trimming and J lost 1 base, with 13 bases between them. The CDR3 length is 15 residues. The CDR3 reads CASSPYLGFQETQYF. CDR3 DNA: TGTGCCAGCAGCCCTTATCTGGGGTTCCAAGAGACCCAGTACTTC.

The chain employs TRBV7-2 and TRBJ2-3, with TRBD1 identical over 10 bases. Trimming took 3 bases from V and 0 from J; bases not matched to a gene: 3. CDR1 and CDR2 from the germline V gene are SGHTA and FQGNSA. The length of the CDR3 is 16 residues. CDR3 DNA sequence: TGTGCCAGCAGCTTGGGGGACAGGGGAAGCACAGATACGCAGTATTTT. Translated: CASSLGDRGSTDTQYF.

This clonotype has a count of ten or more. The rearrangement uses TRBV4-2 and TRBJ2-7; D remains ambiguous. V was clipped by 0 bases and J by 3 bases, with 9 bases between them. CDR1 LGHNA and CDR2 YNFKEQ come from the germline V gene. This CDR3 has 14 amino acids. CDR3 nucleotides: TGTGCCAGCAGCCAAGAGCACTTACTCTACGAGCAGTACTTC. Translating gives CASSQEHLLYEQYF.

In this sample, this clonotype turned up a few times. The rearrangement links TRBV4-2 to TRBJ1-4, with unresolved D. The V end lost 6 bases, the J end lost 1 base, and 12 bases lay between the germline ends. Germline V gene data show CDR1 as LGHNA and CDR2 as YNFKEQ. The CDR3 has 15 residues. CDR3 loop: CASSSASGTNEKLFF. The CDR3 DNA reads TGTGCCAGCAGTTCAGCGTCAGGAACTAATGAAAAACTGTTTTTT.

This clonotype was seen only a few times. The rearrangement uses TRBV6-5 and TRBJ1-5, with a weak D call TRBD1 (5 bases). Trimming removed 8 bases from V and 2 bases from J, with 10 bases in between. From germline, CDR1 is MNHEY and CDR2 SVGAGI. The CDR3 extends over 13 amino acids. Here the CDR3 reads CASWGKGNQPQHF. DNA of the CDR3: TGTGCCAGCTGGGGGAAGGGCAATCAGCCCCAGCATTTT.

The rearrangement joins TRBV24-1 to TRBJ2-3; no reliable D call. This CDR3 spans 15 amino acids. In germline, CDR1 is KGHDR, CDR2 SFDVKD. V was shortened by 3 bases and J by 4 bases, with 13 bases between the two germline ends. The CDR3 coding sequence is TGTGCCACCAGTGATCCGGGCTTTTTGGCAGATACGCAGTATTTT. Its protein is CATSDPGFLADTQYF.

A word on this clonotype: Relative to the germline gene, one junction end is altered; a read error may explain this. CDR3 loop: CAGSQASGRYNEQFF. The CDR3 DNA reads TGTGCCGGCAGCCAAGCCAGCGGGAGGTACAATGAGCAGTTCTTC. The gene calls are TRBV3-1 and TRBJ2-1, with 9 bases that match TRBD2. Germline CDR1 is LGHDT and CDR2 is YNNKEL (reference sequence). The CDR3 runs 15 residues.

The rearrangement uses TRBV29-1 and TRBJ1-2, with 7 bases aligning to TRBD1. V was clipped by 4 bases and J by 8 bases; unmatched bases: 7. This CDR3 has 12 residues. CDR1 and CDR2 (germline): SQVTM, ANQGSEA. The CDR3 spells CSVVEVGGGYTF. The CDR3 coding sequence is TGCAGCGTTGTTGAGGTAGGGGGCGGCTACACCTTC.

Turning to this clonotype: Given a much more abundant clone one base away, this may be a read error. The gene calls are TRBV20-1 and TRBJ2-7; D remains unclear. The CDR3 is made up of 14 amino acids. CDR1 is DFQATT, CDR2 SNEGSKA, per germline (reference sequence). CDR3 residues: CGAPLHGTSYEQYF. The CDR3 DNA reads TGCGGTGCCCCGCTACATGGAACCTCCTACGAGCAGTACTTC.

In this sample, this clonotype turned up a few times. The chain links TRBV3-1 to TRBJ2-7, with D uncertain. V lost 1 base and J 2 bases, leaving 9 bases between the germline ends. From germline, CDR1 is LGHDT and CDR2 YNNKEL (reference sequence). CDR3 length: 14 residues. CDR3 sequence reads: CASSQGQIAYEQYF. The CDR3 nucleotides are TGTGCCAGCAGCCAAGGCCAGATAGCCTACGAGCAGTACTTC.

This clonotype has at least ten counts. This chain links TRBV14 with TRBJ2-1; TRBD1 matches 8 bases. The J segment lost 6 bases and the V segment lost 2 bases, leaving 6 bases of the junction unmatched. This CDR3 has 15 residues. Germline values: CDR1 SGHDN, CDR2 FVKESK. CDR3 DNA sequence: TGTGCCAGCAGCCAAATGCGACAGGGGACCAATGAGCAGTTCTTC. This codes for CASSQMRQGTNEQFF.

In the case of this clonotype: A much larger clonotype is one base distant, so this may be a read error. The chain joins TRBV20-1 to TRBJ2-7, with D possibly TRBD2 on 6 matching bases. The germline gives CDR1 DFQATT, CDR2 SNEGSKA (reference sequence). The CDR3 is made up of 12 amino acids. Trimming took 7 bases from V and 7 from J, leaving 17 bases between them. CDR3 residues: CSEGLPYNEQYF. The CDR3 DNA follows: TGCAGTGAGGGACTTCCCTACAATGAGCAGTACTTC.

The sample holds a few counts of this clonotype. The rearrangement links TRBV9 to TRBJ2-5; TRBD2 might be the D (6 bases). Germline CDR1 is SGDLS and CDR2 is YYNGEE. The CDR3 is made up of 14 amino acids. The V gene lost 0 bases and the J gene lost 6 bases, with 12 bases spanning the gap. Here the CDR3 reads CASSVGGESKTQYF. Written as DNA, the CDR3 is TGTGCCAGCAGCGTAGGCGGGGAAAGCAAGACCCAGTACTTC.

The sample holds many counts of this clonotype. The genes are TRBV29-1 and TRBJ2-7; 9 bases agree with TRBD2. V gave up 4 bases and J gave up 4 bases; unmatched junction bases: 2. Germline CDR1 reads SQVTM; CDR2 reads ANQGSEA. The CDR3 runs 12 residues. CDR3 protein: CSVASGIYEQYF. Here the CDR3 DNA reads TGCAGCGTTGCTAGCGGGATTTACGAGCAGTACTTC.

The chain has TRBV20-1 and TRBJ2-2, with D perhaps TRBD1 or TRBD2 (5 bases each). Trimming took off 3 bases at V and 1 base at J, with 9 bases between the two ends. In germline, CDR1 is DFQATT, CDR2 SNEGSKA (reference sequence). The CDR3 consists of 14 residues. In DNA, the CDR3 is TGCAGTGCTAGGAGGGGCGTGAACACCGGGGAGCTGTTTTTT. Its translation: CSARRGVNTGELFF.

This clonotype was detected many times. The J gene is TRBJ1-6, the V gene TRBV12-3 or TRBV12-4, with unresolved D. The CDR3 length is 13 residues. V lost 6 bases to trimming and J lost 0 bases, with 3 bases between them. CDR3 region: CASRGSYNSPLHF. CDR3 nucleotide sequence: TGTGCCAGCAGGGGCTCCTATAATTCACCCCTCCACTTT.

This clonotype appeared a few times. CDR3 protein: CASSLGGEWREKLFF. The CDR3 DNA reads as TGTGCCAGCAGTTTAGGGGGGGAGTGGAGGGAAAAACTGTTTTTT. This chain uses TRBV27 with TRBJ1-4; possibly TRBD1 for D (5 bases). Germline V gives CDR1 MNHEY, CDR2 SMNVEV (reference sequence). V shed 2 bases and J shed 8 bases, with 15 bases lying between them. The CDR3 extends over 15 amino acids.

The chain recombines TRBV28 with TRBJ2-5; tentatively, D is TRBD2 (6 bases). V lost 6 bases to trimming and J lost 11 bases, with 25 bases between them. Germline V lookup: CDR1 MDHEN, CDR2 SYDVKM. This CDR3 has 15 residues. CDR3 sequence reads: CASSHRTKPNNEQYF. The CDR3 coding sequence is TGTGCCAGCAGCCACCGGACTAAGCCCAACAATGAGCAGTACTTC.